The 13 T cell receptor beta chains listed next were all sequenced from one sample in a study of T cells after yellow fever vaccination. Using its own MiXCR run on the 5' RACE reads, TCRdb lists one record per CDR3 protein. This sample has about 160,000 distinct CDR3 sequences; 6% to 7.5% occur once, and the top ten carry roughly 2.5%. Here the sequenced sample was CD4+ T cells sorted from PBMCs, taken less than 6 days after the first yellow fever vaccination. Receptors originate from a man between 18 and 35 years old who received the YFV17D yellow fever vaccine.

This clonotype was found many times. The CDR3 loop is CSARRDTNSYNEQFF. The CDR3 bases are TGCAGTGCTAGAAGGGACACGAACTCCTACAATGAGCAGTTCTTC. The chain carries TRBV20-1 and TRBJ2-1; D might be TRBD1 (6 bases). Germline values: CDR1 DFQATT, CDR2 SNEGSKA (reference sequence). This CDR3 spans 15 amino acids. Trimming removed 2 bases at V and 0 bases at J, with 11 bases between.

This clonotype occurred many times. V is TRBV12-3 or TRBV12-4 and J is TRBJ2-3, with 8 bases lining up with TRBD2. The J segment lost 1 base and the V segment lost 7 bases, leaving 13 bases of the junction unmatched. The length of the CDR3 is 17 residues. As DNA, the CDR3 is TGTGCCAGCACCACAGGGACCGGGGGGGGAGGCACAGATACGCAGTATTTT. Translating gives CASTTGTGGGGTDTQYF.

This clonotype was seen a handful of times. The CDR3 DNA reads TGCGCCAGCAGCCCGGGACAGGGGGGCATGAACACTGAAGCTTTCTTT. This codes for CASSPGQGGMNTEAFF. V usage is TRBV5-1 and J usage is TRBJ1-1; 11 nucleotides line up with TRBD1. CDR1 is SGHRS and CDR2 is YFSETQ in the germline V gene. V shed 4 bases and J 0 bases; nucleotides not matched to a gene: 5. The CDR3 contains 16 residues.

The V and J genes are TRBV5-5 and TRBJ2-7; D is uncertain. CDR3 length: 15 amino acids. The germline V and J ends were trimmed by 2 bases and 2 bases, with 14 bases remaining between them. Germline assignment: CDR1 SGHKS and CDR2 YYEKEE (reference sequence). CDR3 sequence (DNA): TGTGCCAGCAGCTTAACCCTTCAGACGGCCTACGAGCAGTACTTC. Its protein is CASSLTLQTAYEQYF.

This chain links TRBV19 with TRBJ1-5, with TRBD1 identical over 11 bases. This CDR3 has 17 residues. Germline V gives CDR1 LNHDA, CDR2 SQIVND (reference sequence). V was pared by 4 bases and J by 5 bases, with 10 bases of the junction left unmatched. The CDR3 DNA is TGTGCCAGTAGTACCTGGACAGGGGGCGGGAAGCATCAGCCCCAGCATTTT. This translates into CASSTWTGGGKHQPQHF.

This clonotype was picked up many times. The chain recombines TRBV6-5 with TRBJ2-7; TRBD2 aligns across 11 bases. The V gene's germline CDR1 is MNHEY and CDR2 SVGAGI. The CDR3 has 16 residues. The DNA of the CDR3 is TGTGCCAGCAGTGACTCTCGTACTAGCGGGGGTTACGAGCAGTACGTC. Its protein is CASSDSRTSGGYEQYV.

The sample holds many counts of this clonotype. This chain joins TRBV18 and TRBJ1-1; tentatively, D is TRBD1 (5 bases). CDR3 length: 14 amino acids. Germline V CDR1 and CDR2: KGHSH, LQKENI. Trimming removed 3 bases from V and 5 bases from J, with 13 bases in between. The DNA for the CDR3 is TGTGCCAGCTCACCTTCTAGGGGCGGGACTGAAGCTTTCTTT. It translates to CASSPSRGGTEAFF.

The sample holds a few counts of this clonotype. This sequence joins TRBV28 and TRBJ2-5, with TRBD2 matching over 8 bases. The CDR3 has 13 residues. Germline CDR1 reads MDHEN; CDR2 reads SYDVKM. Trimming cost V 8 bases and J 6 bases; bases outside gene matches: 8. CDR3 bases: TGTGCCAGCCACTCGGGGGGGCGGAAGACCCAGTACTTC. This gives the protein CASHSGGRKTQYF.

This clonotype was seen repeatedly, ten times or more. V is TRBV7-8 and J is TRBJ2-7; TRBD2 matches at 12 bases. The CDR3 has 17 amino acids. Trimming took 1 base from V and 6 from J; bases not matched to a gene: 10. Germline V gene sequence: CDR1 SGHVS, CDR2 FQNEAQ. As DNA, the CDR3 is TGTGCCAGCAGCTTAGGGATCCTAGCGGGGGGGCCAATCGAGCAGTACGTC. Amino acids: CASSLGILAGGPIEQYV.

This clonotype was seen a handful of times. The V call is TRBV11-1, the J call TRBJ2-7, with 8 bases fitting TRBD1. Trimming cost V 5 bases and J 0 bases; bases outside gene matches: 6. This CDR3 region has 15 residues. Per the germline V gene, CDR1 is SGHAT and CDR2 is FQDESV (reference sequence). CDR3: CASSPLDRGSYEQYF. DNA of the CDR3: TGTGCCAGCAGCCCCCTCGACAGGGGCTCCTACGAGCAGTACTTC.

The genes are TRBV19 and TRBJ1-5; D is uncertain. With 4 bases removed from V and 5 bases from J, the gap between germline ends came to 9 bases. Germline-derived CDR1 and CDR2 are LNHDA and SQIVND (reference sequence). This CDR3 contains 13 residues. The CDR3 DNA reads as TGTGCCAGTAGTACTGCATCGTATCAGCCCCAGCATTTT. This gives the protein CASSTASYQPQHF.

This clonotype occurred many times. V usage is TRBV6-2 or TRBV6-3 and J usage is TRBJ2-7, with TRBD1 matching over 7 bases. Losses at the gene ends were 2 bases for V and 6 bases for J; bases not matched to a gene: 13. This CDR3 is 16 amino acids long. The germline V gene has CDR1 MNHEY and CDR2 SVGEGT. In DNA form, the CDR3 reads TGTGCCAGCAGTTACGCTCGGGACAGTCACCGGGTCGAGCAGTACGTC. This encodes CASSYARDSHRVEQYV.

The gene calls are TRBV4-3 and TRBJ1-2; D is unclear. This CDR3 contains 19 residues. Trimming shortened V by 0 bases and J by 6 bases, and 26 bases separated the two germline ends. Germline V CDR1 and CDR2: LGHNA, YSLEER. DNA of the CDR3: TGCGCCAGCAGCCAAGAAGCACAGCGCTCTACCCTCCCCCGGGATGGCTACACCTTC. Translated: CASSQEAQRSTLPRDGYTF.